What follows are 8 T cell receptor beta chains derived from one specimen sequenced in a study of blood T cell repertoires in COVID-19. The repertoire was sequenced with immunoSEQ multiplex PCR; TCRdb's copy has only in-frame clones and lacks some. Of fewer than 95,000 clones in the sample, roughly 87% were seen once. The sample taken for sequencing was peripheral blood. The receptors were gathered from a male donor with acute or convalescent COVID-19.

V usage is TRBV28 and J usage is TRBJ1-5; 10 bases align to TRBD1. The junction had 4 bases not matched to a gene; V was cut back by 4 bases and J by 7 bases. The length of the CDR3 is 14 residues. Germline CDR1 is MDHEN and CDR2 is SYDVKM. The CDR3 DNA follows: TGTGCCAGCAGTTATGGACAGGGGGTCCAGCCCCAGCATTTT. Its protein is CASSYGQGVQPQHF.

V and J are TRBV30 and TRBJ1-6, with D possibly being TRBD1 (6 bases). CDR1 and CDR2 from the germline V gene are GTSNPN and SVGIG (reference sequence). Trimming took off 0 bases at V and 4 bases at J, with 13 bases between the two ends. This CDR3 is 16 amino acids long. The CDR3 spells CAWSVITGQYNSPLHF. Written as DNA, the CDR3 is TGTGCCTGGAGTGTAATTACAGGGCAATATAATTCACCCCTCCACTTT.

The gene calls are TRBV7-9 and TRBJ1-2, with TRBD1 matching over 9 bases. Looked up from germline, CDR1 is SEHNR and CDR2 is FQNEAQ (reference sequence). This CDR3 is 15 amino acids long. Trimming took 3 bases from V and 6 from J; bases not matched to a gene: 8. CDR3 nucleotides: TGTGCCAGCAGCTTTCCGGGACAGGGAGTTAATGGCTACACCTTC. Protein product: CASSFPGQGVNGYTF.

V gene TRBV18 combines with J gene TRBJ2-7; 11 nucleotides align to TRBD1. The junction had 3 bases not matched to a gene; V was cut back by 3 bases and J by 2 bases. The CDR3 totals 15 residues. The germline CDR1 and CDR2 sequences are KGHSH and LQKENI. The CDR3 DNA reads TGTGCCAGCTCACCCGGGACAGGGGGACCCTACGAGCAGTACTTC. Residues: CASSPGTGGPYEQYF.

Here the CDR3 reads CASSAPSSYNEQFF. The CDR3 nucleotides are TGTGCCAGCAGCGCCCCTAGCTCCTACAATGAGCAGTTCTTC. This rearrangement joins TRBV27 to TRBJ2-1; D not resolved. Germline CDR1 is MNHEY and CDR2 is SMNVEV (reference sequence). The CDR3 consists of 14 residues. The V gene lost 6 bases and the J gene lost 0 bases, with 9 bases spanning the gap.

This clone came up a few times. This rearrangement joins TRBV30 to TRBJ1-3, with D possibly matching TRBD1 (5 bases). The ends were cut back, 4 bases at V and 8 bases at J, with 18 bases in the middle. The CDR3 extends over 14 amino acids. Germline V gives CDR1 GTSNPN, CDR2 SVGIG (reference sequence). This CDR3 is CAWNPAGGKDTIYF. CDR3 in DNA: TGTGCCTGGAACCCCGCGGGGGGGAAGGACACCATATATTTT.

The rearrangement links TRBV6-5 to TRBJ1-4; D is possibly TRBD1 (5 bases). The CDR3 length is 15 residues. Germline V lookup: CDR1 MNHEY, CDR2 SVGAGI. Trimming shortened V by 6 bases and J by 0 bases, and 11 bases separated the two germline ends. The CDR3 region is CASSSGGATNEKLFF. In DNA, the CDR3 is TGTGCCAGCAGCTCCGGGGGGGCAACTAATGAAAAACTGTTTTTT.

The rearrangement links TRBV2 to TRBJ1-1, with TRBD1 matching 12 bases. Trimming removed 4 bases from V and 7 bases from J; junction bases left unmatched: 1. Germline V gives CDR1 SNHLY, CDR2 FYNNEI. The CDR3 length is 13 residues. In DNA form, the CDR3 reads TGTGCCAGCAGTGGGGACAGGGGGCTTGAAGCTTTCTTT. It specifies CASSGDRGLEAFF.